The entry that follows covers one TCR beta chain sequence. This clonotype was seen ten or more times. No antigen is known for it. No base quality values were provided; no much bigger clone lies one nucleotide off. This entry comes from a study of regulatory T cells in long-lasting Graves disease (dated by TCRdb to the early 2020s). Study-wide context: Patients with newly diagnosed Graves' disease had been on antithyroid drugs for under 3 months. TCR sequencing covered 13 persistent and around 20 newly diagnosed Graves' disease patients, some 35 samples in total. The study took place in China and was registered as a clinical trial. Persistent Graves' disease patients were compared with newly diagnosed Graves' disease patients by peripheral blood TCR sequencing and RNA sequencing. Summary of the overall study and its limitations: The small sample size was acknowledged by the authors as a limitation that may reduce accuracy. Peripheral blood alone was examined, since thyroid tissue, which constituted the primary lesion, could not be accessed. Preferential use of TRBV28, TRBJ1-2 and TRBJ2-5 was observed in persistent disease, whereas TRBV20-1 and TRBJ2-1 were favored in newly diagnosed disease. Persistent Graves' disease patients showed lower TCR Shannon entropy and fewer highly expanded clones than newly diagnosed patients, suggesting clonal expansion. A larger number of public clonotypes was shared among persistent patients (over 2,500) than among newly diagnosed patients (roughly 980). Sequencing and analysis were limited to the TCR beta chain.

The sample's time point, from its label and the paper: newly diagnosed GD, antithyroid drugs for less than 3 months. RNA was extracted from PBMCs in TRIzol for both TCR sequencing and RNA sequencing. The diagnosis of Graves' disease was made according to American Thyroid Association guidelines. Patients were recruited from an endocrinology department in Xi'an, China. Each patient gave about 8.1 milliliters of peripheral blood, collected in an EDTA anticoagulant tube. Ficoll Paque Plus density gradient separation was used to isolate PBMCs, and no additional T cell sorting was done. An Agilent 2100 Bioanalyzer and agarose gel were used to check RNA quality, while a NanoDrop 2000 measured RNA concentration. CDR1 and CDR2 were assigned from the germline V gene as ENHRY and SYGVKD. Counted from cysteine to phenylalanine, this CDR3 has 13 amino acids. Only the CDR3 DNA stays, 39 bases, in frame from base 1. V is clipped by 4 bases and J by 1 base, and the sequence between their germline boundaries is 8 bases long.

Library preparation employed multiplex PCR. The sequencing machine was an Illumina HiSeq 4000. To build TCR beta libraries, CDR3 regions were amplified by Arm-PCR using iRepertoire HTBI primers. Before sequencing, the PCR products went through gel purification. Per the source publication's procedure: Gene usage analysis of CDR3 amino acid clonotypes relied on the roughly 67 TRBV and more than twelve TRBJ segments identified across samples. Filtered high-quality paired reads were merged into contigs using COPE and FqMerger. Contigs were aligned with BLAST to IMGT TRBV, TRBD and TRBJ reference genes, and CDR3 was defined per IMGT. Any clonotype with a frequency above 0.1% was classified as a highly expanded clone. Shannon entropy was used to measure repertoire diversity, and the Gini coefficient was used to measure V-J evenness. Public clonotypes were defined as clonotypes shared by more than one individual. In-frame beta chains were kept once TCRdb had trimmed the public reads at Q25 with fastp and called clones with MiXCR. One record per CDR3 amino acid sequence lists the most common genes and DNA. What appears here as the V and J calls and clone size reflects TCRdb's work, not the paper's. Counted in this sample were approximately 540,000 distinct CDR3 sequences; around 13% of them appeared once. The ten top clones hold around 9.3% of the sample.

This sample also belongs to another study, concerning T cells in Graves' hyperthyroidism and ophthalmopathy. Reported in the second study: Stable Graves' hyperthyroidism was defined as the absence of progression to ophthalmopathy over 18 months of follow-up. Hyperthyroidism patients were newly diagnosed, with disease duration under 2 months, and aged 18 to 65 years. The study excluded patients with uncontrolled infections, other autoimmune diseases, pregnancy or lactation. Diagnoses were based on clinical symptoms, serum thyroxine and TRAb, thyroid ultrasound and orbital computed tomography. The first round of RT-PCR for the TCR CDR3 was performed with the HTBI primer set and the Qiagen OneStep RT-PCR kit. Most expanded thyroid clonotypes (frequency above 0.001) were also found in blood, which suggests that blood repertoires may mirror thyroid immune responses. A 13 V-J signature model separated ophthalmopathy from stable hyperthyroidism, with 87.88% sensitivity and just under 84% specificity in cross-validation and 80%/75% in testing. In validation, progression to ophthalmopathy was predicted by the model with 70.59% sensitivity and approximately 78% specificity, a median of roughly 6 months before onset. To identify distinguishing TCR V-J signatures, a discovery cohort of some 99 patients was used, comprising under 45 with Graves' ophthalmopathy and 57 with stable Graves' hyperthyroidism. An independent validation cohort of under 20 hyperthyroidism patients and about 16 patients who later progressed to ophthalmopathy tested prospective prediction of ophthalmopathy. For training and testing, the 100 or so patients in the discovery cohort were randomly divided in a 7:3 ratio. The study also compared thyroid tissue and blood T-cell repertoires from 6 or 7 Graves' hyperthyroidism patients. Following sampling, methimazole starting at 30 mg daily was given to hyperthyroidism patients, and high-dose intravenous methylprednisolone was given to ophthalmopathy patients. Libraries were constructed in a second round of multiplex PCR, after which size selection and purification were performed. Libraries were sequenced paired-end with 100 bp reads on an Illumina HiSeq2000. Raw data were processed with SOAPnuke, discarding reads with adapters, uncalled bases, mean Phred below 15, or no exact constant-primer or identifier match. COPE v1.2.5 was used to merge the high-quality paired reads, and each unique nucleotide sequence was defined as a clonotype. Clonotypes were aligned to IMGT TRBV, TRBD and TRBJ reference segments using MiTCR v1.1. Only V-J combinations with frequency above 0.0001, covering approximately 99% of repertoires, were analysed. A TCS score was defined as the ratio between F50 (clonal expansion) and ExV (chaos), using BLOSUM62-based TCRdist between CDR3 peptides within each V-J. Welch's t-statistics and random forest reduced fewer than 600 V-J features to roughly 13, which were used in a naive Bayes classifier (R e1071). No statistical method was used to set the sample size in advance, and investigators knew the group allocation. According to the paper, TCR Vbeta CDR3 sequencing was carried out on roughly 130 peripheral blood samples, which came from fewer than 50 ophthalmopathy, around 74 hyperthyroidism and some 17 progressor patients.

Sequencing was performed on peripheral blood mononuclear cells (PBMCs), taken at new diagnosis, from a patient treated with antithyroid drugs. In this chain, TRBV10-3 is recombined with TRBJ2-7; TRBD1 is a possible D gene, resting on 6 matching bases. The source of this sequence is a young woman with Graves disease. Donor details come from another sample of the same person, matched by shared clones. The CDR3 reads as follows: CAISAQGSYEQYF. The DNA reads as follows: TGTGCCATCAGTGCACAGGGTTCCTACGAGCAGTACTTC.